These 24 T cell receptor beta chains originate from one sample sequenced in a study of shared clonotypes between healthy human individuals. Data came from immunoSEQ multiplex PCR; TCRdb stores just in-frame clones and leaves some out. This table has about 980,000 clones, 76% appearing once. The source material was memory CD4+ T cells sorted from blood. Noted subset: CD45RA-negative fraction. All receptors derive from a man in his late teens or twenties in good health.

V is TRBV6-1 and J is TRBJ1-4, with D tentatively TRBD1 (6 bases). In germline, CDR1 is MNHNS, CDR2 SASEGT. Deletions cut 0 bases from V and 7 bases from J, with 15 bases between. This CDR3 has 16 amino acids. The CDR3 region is CASSEARTGAREKLFF. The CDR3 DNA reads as TGTGCCAGCAGTGAAGCGAGAACGGGGGCGCGTGAAAAACTGTTTTTT.

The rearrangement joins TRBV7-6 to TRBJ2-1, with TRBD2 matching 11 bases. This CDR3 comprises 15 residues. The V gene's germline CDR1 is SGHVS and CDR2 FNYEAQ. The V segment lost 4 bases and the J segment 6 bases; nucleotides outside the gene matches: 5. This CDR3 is CASSWTGTSGNEQFF. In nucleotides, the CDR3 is TGTGCCAGCAGCTGGACCGGGACTAGCGGCAATGAGCAGTTCTTC.

CDR3 residues: CASPSNFHEQYF. For the CDR3, the DNA is TGTGCCAGCCCTAGCAATTTCCACGAGCAGTACTTC. V gene TRBV6-4 combines with J gene TRBJ2-7, with D possibly being TRBD2 (5 bases). Trimming shortened V by 8 bases and J by 5 bases, and 13 bases separated the two germline ends. Germline CDR1 and CDR2: MRHNA and SNTAGT. The CDR3 contains 12 residues.

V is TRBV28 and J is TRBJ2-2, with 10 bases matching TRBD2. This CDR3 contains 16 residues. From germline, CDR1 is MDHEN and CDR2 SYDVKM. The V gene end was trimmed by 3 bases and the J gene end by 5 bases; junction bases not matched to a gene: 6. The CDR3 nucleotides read TGTGCCAGCAGTTTTAGCGGGGGGCGTAGGACCGGGGAGCTGTTTTTT. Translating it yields CASSFSGGRRTGELFF.

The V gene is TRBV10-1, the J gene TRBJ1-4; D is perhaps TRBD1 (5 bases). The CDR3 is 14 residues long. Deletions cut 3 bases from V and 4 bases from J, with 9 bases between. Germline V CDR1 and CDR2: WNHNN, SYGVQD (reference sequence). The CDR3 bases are TGCGCCAGCAGTGAAGGGGAACATAATGAAAAACTGTTTTTT. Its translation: CASSEGEHNEKLFF.

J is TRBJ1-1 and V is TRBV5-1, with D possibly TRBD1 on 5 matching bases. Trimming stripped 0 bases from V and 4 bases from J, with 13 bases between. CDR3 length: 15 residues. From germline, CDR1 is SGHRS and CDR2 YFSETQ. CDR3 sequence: CASSLAGGLPTEAFF. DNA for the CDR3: TGCGCCAGCAGCTTGGCGGGGGGATTGCCCACTGAAGCTTTCTTT.

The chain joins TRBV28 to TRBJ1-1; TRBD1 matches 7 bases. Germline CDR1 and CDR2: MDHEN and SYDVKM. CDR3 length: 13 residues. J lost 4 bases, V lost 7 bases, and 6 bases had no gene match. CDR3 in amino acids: CASKQGVSTEAFF. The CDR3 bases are TGTGCCAGCAAGCAGGGGGTTAGCACTGAAGCTTTCTTT.

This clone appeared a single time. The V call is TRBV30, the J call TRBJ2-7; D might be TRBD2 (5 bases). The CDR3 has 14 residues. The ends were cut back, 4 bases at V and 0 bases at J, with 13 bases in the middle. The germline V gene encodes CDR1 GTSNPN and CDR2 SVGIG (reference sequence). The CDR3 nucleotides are TGTGCCTGGAATATGGACTTCAGCTCCTACGAGCAGTACTTC. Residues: CAWNMDFSSYEQYF.

The CDR3 region has the DNA TGTGCCAGCAGTCGCCAAAGGCAGGGGACCTACGAGCAGTACTTC. It encodes CASSRQRQGTYEQYF. The chain combines TRBV6-5 with TRBJ2-7; a weak D match, TRBD1 (6 bases). This CDR3 region has 15 residues. Trimming took off 5 bases at V and 2 bases at J, with 16 bases between the two ends. Per the germline V gene, CDR1 is MNHEY and CDR2 is SVGAGI.

The CDR3 coding sequence is TGTGCCAGCAGCGTAGGCCAACAGGGAAGTCAGCCCCAGCATTTT. Translating gives CASSVGQQGSQPQHF. The chain links TRBV9 to TRBJ1-5; D possibly corresponds to TRBD1 (6 bases). CDR3 length equals 15 residues. CDR1 is SGDLS and CDR2 is YYNGEE in the germline V gene. Trimming pared 0 bases from V and 6 bases from J, leaving 13 bases between.

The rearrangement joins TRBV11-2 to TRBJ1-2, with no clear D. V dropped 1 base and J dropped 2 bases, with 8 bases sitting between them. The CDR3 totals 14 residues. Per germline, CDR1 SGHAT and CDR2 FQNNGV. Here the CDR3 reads CASSLGVGNYGYTF. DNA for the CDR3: TGTGCCAGCAGCTTAGGTGTCGGAAACTATGGCTACACCTTC.

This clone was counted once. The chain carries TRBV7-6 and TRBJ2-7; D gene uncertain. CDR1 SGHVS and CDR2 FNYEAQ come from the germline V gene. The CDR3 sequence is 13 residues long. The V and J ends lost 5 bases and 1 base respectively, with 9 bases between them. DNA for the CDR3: TGTGCCAGCAGCCTCAGCAGTTCCTACGAGCAGTACTTC. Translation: CASSLSSSYEQYF.

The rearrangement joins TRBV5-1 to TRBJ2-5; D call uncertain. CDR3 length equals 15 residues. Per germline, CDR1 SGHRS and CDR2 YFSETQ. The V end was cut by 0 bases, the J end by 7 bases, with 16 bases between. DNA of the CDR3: TGCGCCAGCAGCTTGGAGGGCAGGCAAGTCGGGACCCAGTACTTC. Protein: CASSLEGRQVGTQYF.

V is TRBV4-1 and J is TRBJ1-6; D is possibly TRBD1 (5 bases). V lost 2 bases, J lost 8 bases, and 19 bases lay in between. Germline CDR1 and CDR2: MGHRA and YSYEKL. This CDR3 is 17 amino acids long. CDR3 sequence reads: CASSQWVPGEADSPLHF. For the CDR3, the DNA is TGCGCCAGCAGCCAATGGGTCCCGGGGGAAGCAGATTCACCCCTCCACTTT.

CDR3 amino acids: CASSLDSSKNQYF. Here the CDR3 DNA reads TGTGCCAGCAGCTTAGATTCCAGTAAGAATCAGTATTTT. V usage is TRBV7-9 and J usage is TRBJ2-3, with unresolved D. Germline CDR1 is SEHNR and CDR2 is FQNEAQ (reference sequence). V lost 1 base and J 12 bases, leaving 14 bases between the germline ends. This CDR3 has 13 amino acids.

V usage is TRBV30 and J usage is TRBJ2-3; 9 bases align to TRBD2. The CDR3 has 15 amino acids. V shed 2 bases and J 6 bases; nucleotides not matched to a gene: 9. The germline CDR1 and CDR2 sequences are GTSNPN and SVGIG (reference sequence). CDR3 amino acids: CAWSRGIAGADTQYF. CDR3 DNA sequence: TGTGCCTGGAGTCGAGGAATAGCGGGAGCCGATACGCAGTATTTT.

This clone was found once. DNA for the CDR3: TGCGCCAGCAGGGGCAGGGGATATGGTGGCTACACCTTC. Amino acids: CASRGRGYGGYTF. The rearrangement uses TRBV10-2 and TRBJ1-2, with D perhaps matching TRBD1 (6 bases). V lost 6 bases to trimming and J lost 7 bases, with 15 bases between them. There are 13 residues in the CDR3. Germline V gene lookup returns CDR1 WSHSY and CDR2 SAAADI.

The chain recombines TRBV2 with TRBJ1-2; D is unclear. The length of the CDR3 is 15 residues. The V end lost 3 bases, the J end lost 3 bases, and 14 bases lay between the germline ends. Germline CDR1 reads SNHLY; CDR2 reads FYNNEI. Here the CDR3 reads CASSEEDGIYYGYTF. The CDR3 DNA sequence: TGTGCCAGCAGTGAGGAGGACGGAATCTACTATGGCTACACCTTC.

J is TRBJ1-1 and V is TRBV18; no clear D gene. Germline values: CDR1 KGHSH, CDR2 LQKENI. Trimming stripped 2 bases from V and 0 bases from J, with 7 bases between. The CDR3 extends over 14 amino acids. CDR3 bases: TGTGCCAGCTCACCAGGTCCGATGAACACTGAAGCTTTCTTT. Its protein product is CASSPGPMNTEAFF.

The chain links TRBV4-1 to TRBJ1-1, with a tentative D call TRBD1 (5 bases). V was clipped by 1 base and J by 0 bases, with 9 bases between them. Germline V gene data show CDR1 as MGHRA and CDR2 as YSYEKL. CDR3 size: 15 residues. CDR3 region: CASSQAGNMNTEAFF. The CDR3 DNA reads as TGCGCCAGCAGCCAAGCAGGGAACATGAACACTGAAGCTTTCTTT.

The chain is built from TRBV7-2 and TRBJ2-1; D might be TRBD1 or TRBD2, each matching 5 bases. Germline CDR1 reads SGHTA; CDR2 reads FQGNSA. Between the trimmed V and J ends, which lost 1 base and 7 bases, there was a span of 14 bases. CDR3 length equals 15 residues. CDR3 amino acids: CASSLGGVRTNEQFF. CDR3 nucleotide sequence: TGTGCCAGCAGCTTAGGGGGAGTTCGGACAAATGAGCAGTTCTTC.

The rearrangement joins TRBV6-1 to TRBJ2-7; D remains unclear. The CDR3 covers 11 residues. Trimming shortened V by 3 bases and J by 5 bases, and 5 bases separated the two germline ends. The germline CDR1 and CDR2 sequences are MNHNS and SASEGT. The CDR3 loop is CASSETHEQYF. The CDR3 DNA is TGTGCCAGCAGTGAGACACACGAGCAGTACTTC.

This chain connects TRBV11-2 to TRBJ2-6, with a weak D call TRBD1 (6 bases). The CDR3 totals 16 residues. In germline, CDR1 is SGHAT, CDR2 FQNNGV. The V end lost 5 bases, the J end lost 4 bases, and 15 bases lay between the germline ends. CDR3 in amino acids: CASSPRYRAGANVLTF. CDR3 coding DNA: TGTGCCAGCAGCCCGAGATACAGGGCCGGGGCCAACGTCCTGACTTTC.

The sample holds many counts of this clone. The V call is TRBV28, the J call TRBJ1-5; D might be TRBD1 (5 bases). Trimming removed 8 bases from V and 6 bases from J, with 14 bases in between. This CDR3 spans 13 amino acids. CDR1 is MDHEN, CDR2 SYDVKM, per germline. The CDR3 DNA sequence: TGTGCCAGCCGAGGGACTTGGGGTCAGCCCCAGCATTTT. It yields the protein CASRGTWGQPQHF.